This TCR beta chain was captured by sequencing in a study of shared clonotypes between healthy human individuals. Overall study findings and caveats: Non-shared clonotypes displayed generation probabilities falling below those of clonotypes present in all four donors.

Sequenced by immunoSEQ multiplex PCR; TCRdb stores in-frame clones only, minus some. Found here are millions of clones, 90% to 95% of them singletons; the top ten hold under 0.45%. Comment on this clone: Its antigen remains unknown.

V dropped 6 bases and J dropped 4 bases, with 12 bases sitting between them. CDR3 length equals 13 residues. Per the germline V gene, CDR1 is MDHEN and CDR2 is SYDVKM. The TCR was taken from a man aged 18 to 29 in good health. Some clones in this sample may be carry-over from other donors' samples. The sequencing input was naive CD4+ T cells from PBMCs. Stated subset: CD45RA+ positively selected. V usage is TRBV28 and J usage is TRBJ1-2; no firm D call. CDR3 nucleotide sequence: TGTGCCAGCAGCACCGGAGCCACCTATGGCTACACCTTC. Its translation is CASSTGATYGYTF.